Shown below are 19 T cell receptor beta chains from a single sample sequenced in a study of CD4 T cells in relation to SARS-CoV-2 and coronaviruses (dated by TCRdb to about 2021). CD4+ T cells from unexposed donors were collected before the COVID-19 pandemic (2011-2018). The EasySep CD4+ T cell isolation kit was used to isolate CD4+ T cells once the cultures had run for approximately ten days. Library prep was done by the immunoSEQ multiplex PCR assay. TCRdb obtained this table from immuneACCESS and retained in-frame rearrangements with V and J assigned. These tables miss some clones; where compared with another copy, unresolved V genes account for less than half of the shortfall, and the remainder is unexplained. The sample has 13,000 or so clones on record, less than 80% of them singletons. Roughly 7.8% of the sample rests with the top ten. Antigens for these TCRs are unknown. Sequenced: CD4+ T cells from PBMCs, cultured in vitro. These receptors all stem from a human donor in good health.

This clone was detected once. The chain is built from TRBV5-1 and TRBJ2-1, with 8 positions matching TRBD2. Germline V gives CDR1 SGHRS, CDR2 YFSETQ. The V segment lost 7 bases and the J segment 0 bases; nucleotides outside the gene matches: 3. The CDR3 has 14 amino acids. CDR3 sequence reads: CASGSGSSYNEQFF. The CDR3 region has the DNA TGCGCCAGCGGAAGCGGGAGCTCCTACAATGAGCAGTTCTTC.

This chain links TRBV10-1 with TRBJ2-4; D is tentatively TRBD1 or TRBD2 (5 bases each). This CDR3 comprises 13 residues. V lost 3 bases, J lost 8 bases, and 11 bases lay in between. CDR1 is WNHNN, CDR2 SYGVQD, per germline (reference sequence). As DNA, the CDR3 is TGCGCCAGCAGTGATGGGCAGGGAGACATTCAGTACTTC. It yields the protein CASSDGQGDIQYF.

J is TRBJ1-1 and V is TRBV6-5; perhaps TRBD1 as D (5 bases). There are 12 residues in the CDR3. The V gene lost 6 bases and the J gene lost 7 bases, with 12 bases spanning the gap. Germline assignment: CDR1 MNHEY and CDR2 SVGAGI. CDR3 in DNA: TGTGCCAGCAGCCAAGGGACGGTTGAAGCTTTCTTT. Translating it yields CASSQGTVEAFF.

This chain connects TRBV29-1 to TRBJ1-1; the D is unclear. The CDR3 consists of 13 residues. The germline V gene encodes CDR1 SQVTM and CDR2 ANQGSEA. V was clipped by 7 bases and J by 0 bases, with 12 bases between them. CDR3: CSEREDMNTEAFF. CDR3 coding DNA: TGCAGCGAGAGGGAGGATATGAACACTGAAGCTTTCTTT. Based on the CDR3 plus reference TRBV29-1 and TRBJ1-1, the full variable domain is SAVISQKPSRDICQRGTSLTIQCQVDSQVTMMFWYRQQPGQSLTLIATANQGSEATYESGFVIDKFPISRPNLTFSTLTVSNMSPEDSSIYLCSEREDMNTEAFFGQGTRLTVV.

The chain recombines TRBV19 with TRBJ1-5, with 9 bases that match TRBD1. J gave up 11 bases and V 8 bases, and 19 bases lay outside the gene matches. The germline V gene has CDR1 LNHDA and CDR2 SQIVND (reference sequence). The length of the CDR3 is 16 residues. For the CDR3, the DNA is TGTGCCAGTTTACAACTCGGACAGGGGACGGGGTGGGCCCAGCATTTT. As protein: CASLQLGQGTGWAQHF.

By sample share, this clone is medium-sized (0.01 to 0.1%). The chain combines TRBV23-1 with TRBJ2-1, with 7 bases matching TRBD2. TRBV23-1 qualifies as an ORF whose function is uncertain. The CDR3 covers 14 residues. Trimming cost V 4 bases and J 0 bases; bases outside gene matches: 0. The CDR3 nucleotides are TGCGCCAGCAGTCGGACTAGCTCCTACAATGAGCAGTTCTTC. This sequence encodes CASSRTSSYNEQFF.

This clone was seen only a few times. The chain uses TRBV7-9 and TRBJ1-1, with D tentatively TRBD1 (5 bases). The germline gives CDR1 SEHNR, CDR2 FQNEAQ (reference sequence). CDR3 length: 13 residues. V gave up 10 bases and J gave up 4 bases, with 16 bases separating them. CDR3 region: CATPRRDGTEAFF. For the CDR3, the DNA is TGTGCCACGCCCCGGAGGGACGGCACTGAAGCTTTCTTT. The full variable domain, rest sourced from reference TRBV7-9 and TRBJ1-1, is DTGVSQNPRHKITKRGQNVTFRCDPISEHNRLYWYRQTLGQGPEFLTYFQNEAQLEKSRLLSDRFSAERPKGSFSTLEIQRTEQGDSAMYLCATPRRDGTEAFFGQGTRLTVV.

This clone was observed a few times. V gene TRBV11-3 combines with J gene TRBJ2-3, with TRBD1 matching over 7 bases. V was pared by 5 bases and J by 5 bases, with 16 bases of the junction left unmatched. The CDR3 spans 17 residues. Germline CDR1 and CDR2: SGHNT and YENEEA. CDR3 sequence reads: CASSLRGSTAGVDTQYF. The CDR3 region has the DNA TGTGCCAGCAGCCTCAGGGGGTCCACGGCGGGCGTAGATACGCAGTATTTT.

Only one count was recorded for this clone. The chain links TRBV3-1 (or the pseudogene TRBV3-2) to TRBJ1-3; D is ambiguous. Trimming left V 0 bases short and J 5 bases short, with 14 bases between. The CDR3 totals 16 residues. Germline V gene lookup returns CDR1 LGHDT and CDR2 YNNKEL (reference sequence). CDR3 in amino acids: CASSQDFTGRRNTIYF. The CDR3 coding sequence is TGTGCCAGCAGCCAAGATTTTACCGGTAGAAGAAACACCATATATTTT.

The V and J genes are TRBV5-6 and TRBJ2-5; D may be TRBD1 (5 bases). CDR3 size: 15 residues. Germline V gene lookup returns CDR1 SGHDT and CDR2 YYEEEE. The V and J ends lost 4 bases and 7 bases respectively, with 20 bases between them. The DNA for the CDR3 is TGTGCCAGCAGCCCGGATGGGTCGGGTCAGGGGACCCAGTACTTC. Translation: CASSPDGSGQGTQYF. Together with reference TRBV5-6 and TRBJ2-5, the CDR3 gives the full variable domain: DAGVTQSPTHLIKTRGQQVTLRCSPKSGHDTVSWYQQALGQGPQFIFQYYEEEERQRGNFPDRFSGHQFPNYSSELNVNALLLGDSALYLCASSPDGSGQGTQYFGPGTRLLVL.

The gene calls are TRBV4-1 and TRBJ2-5; 7 nucleotides match TRBD1. Germline lookup yields CDR1 MGHRA and CDR2 YSYEKL. J was trimmed by 4 bases and V by 3 bases; bases with no gene match: 8. The CDR3 consists of 15 residues. CDR3 sequence reads: CASSQRQGSRETQYF. The DNA for the CDR3 is TGCGCCAGCAGCCAGAGACAGGGATCGAGAGAGACCCAGTACTTC.

This chain uses TRBV7-2 with TRBJ2-7; a possible D gene is TRBD1 (6 bases). The V end lost 5 bases, the J end lost 5 bases, and 16 bases lay between the germline ends. This CDR3 has 14 amino acids. In germline, CDR1 is SGHTA, CDR2 FQGNSA. CDR3 in DNA: TGTGCCAGCAGCCCGACAGGAGTATCCCACGAGCAGTACTTC. This gives the protein CASSPTGVSHEQYF.

This clone was observed a single time. V usage is TRBV7-9 and J usage is TRBJ1-5; D unresolved. CDR1 and CDR2 from the germline V gene are SEHNR and FQNEAQ (reference sequence). This CDR3 comprises 15 residues. Trimming removed 1 base at V and 0 bases at J, with 7 bases between. The CDR3 DNA sequence: TGTGCCAGCAGCTTAGTAAAGCATAGCAATCAGCCCCAGCATTTT. Translated: CASSLVKHSNQPQHF.

This clone counts as medium-sized. The chain employs TRBV7-3 and TRBJ2-5; 13 bases line up with TRBD2. The ends lost 0 bases at V and 5 bases at J; junction bases unmatched: 12. Per the germline V gene, CDR1 is SGHTA and CDR2 is FQGTGA. The CDR3 is 19 residues long. Here the CDR3 DNA reads TGTGCCAGCAGCTTAACTGGAGGGACTAGCGGGACGGAGAGGGAGACCCAGTACTTC. Its protein product is CASSLTGGTSGTERETQYF.

The chain links TRBV19 to TRBJ1-6; D not resolved. V lost 2 bases to trimming and J lost 10 bases, with 18 bases between them. CDR3 size: 16 residues. Germline V gene sequence: CDR1 LNHDA, CDR2 SQIVND (reference sequence). CDR3 sequence (DNA): TGTGCCAGTAGTATAAAAGAATACAGCCTTTACTCACCCCTCCACTTT. This gives the protein CASSIKEYSLYSPLHF.

V and J are TRBV28 and TRBJ2-7; D might be TRBD1 (6 bases). CDR3 length: 14 residues. V lost 10 bases and J 3 bases, leaving 19 bases between the germline ends. Germline CDR1 and CDR2: MDHEN and SYDVKM. CDR3 bases: TGTGCCACTTACCAGACGGGACACCGCTACGAGCAGTACTTC. Amino acids: CATYQTGHRYEQYF.

The genes are TRBV7-9 and TRBJ2-5; D ambiguous. In germline, CDR1 is SEHNR, CDR2 FQNEAQ (reference sequence). Trimming removed 5 bases at V and 4 bases at J, with 8 bases between. The CDR3 covers 12 residues. The CDR3 reads CASSPSVETQYF. The CDR3 DNA reads TGTGCCAGCAGCCCCTCCGTAGAGACCCAGTACTTC.

The rearrangement links TRBV15 to TRBJ1-3; D gene unclear. Germline V lookup: CDR1 LNHNV, CDR2 YYDKDF (reference sequence). Trimming stripped 1 base from V and 3 bases from J, with 7 bases between. The CDR3 spans 14 residues. This CDR3 is CATSRGGIGNTIYF. The CDR3 DNA is TGTGCCACCAGCAGAGGAGGGATTGGAAACACCATATATTTT.

The V gene is TRBV6-6, the J gene TRBJ1-5; 9 bases fit TRBD1. CDR1 and CDR2 from the germline V gene are MNHNY and SVGAGI (reference sequence). J lost 5 bases, V lost 6 bases, and 5 bases had no gene match. CDR3 length equals 14 residues. DNA of the CDR3: TGTGCCAGCAGCCCGGGACAGGGCTATCAGCCCCAGCATTTT. Encoded protein: CASSPGQGYQPQHF.